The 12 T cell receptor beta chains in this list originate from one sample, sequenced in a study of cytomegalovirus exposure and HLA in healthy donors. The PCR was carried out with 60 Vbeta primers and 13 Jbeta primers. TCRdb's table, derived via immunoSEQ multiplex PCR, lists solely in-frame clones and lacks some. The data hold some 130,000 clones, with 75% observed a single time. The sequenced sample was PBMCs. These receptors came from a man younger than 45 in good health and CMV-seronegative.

CDR3 bases: TGTGCCAGCCTCAGCTCCTACAATGAGCAGTTCTTC. This sequence encodes CASLSSYNEQFF. The chain combines TRBV27 with TRBJ2-1; D remains ambiguous. Germline V CDR1 and CDR2: MNHEY, SMNVEV (reference sequence). V was clipped by 8 bases and J by 0 bases, with 5 bases between them. The CDR3 is 12 amino acids.

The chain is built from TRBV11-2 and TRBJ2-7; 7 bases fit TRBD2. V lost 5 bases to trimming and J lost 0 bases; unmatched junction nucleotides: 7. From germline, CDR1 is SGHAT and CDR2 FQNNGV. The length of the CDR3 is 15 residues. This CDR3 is CASSQWGGDSYEQYF. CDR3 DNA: TGTGCCAGCAGCCAGTGGGGGGGGGACTCCTACGAGCAGTACTTC.

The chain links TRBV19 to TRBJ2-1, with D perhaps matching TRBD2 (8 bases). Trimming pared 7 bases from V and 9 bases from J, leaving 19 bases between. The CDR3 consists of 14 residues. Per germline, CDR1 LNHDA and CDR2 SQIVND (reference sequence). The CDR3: CASMISGTVGEQFF. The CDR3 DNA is TGTGCCAGTATGATTAGCGGGACAGTTGGTGAGCAGTTCTTC.

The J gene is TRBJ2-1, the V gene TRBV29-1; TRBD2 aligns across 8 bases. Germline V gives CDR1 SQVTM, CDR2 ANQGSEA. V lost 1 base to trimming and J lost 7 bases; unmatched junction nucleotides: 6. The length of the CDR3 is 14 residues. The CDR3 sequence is CSVEAQRESNEQFF. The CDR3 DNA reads TGCAGCGTTGAAGCCCAGCGGGAGAGTAATGAGCAGTTCTTC.

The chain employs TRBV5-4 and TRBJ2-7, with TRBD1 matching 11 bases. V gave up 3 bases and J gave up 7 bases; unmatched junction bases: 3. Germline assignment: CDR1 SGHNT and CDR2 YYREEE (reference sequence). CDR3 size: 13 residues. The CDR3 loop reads CASSWGQGEEQYF. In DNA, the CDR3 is TGTGCCAGCAGCTGGGGACAGGGGGAAGAGCAGTACTTC. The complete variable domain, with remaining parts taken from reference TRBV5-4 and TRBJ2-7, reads ETGVTQSPTHLIKTRGQQVTLRCSSQSGHNTVSWYQQALGQGPQFIFQYYREEENGRGNFPPRFSGLQFPNYSSELNVNALELDDSALYLCASSWGQGEEQYFGPGTRLTVT.

CDR3 protein: CASSLIATNEKLFF. In nucleotides, the CDR3 is TGTGCCAGCAGCCTTATCGCAACTAATGAAAAACTGTTTTTT. The chain combines TRBV7-9 with TRBJ1-4; no clear D gene. The V gene lost 5 bases and the J gene lost 0 bases, with 7 bases spanning the gap. There are 14 residues in the CDR3. The germline CDR1 and CDR2 sequences are SEHNR and FQNEAQ (reference sequence).

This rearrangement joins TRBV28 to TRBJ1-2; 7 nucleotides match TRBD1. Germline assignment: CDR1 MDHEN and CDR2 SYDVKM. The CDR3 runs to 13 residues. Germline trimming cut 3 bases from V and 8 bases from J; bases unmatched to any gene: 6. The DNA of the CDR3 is TGTGCCAGCAGTTTCGGGGACAGAAGAGGCTACACCTTC. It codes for CASSFGDRRGYTF.

The CDR3 DNA reads as TGTGCTAGTGCCGCCGGGACAGGGCTCGGACAGCCCCAGCATTTT. Translated: CASAAGTGLGQPQHF. V and J are TRBV12-5 and TRBJ1-5; 9 bases agree with TRBD1. Trimming at V came to 7 bases and at J to 7 bases, leaving 11 bases not matched to a gene. CDR1 and CDR2 (germline): LGHNT, FRNRAP. The CDR3 has 15 residues. The full variable domain, rest sourced from reference TRBV12-5 and TRBJ1-5, is DARVTQTPRHKVTEMGQEVTMRCQPILGHNTVFWYRQTMMQGLELLAYFRNRAPLDDSGMPKDRFSAEMPDATLATLKIQPSEPRDSAVYFCASAAGTGLGQPQHFGDGTRLSIL.

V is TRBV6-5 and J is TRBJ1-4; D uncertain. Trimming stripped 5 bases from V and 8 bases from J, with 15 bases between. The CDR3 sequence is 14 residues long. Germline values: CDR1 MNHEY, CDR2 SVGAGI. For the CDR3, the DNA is TGTGCCAGCAGTCCTTACCGTGGGGAGGAAAAACTGTTTTTT. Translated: CASSPYRGEEKLFF.

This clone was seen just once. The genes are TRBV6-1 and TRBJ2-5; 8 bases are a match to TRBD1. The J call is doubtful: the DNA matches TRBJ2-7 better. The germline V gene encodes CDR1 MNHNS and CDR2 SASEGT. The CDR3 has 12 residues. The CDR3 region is CASRAGGREQYF. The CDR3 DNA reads TGTGCCAGCAGGGCAGGGGGCCGCGAGCAGTACTTC.

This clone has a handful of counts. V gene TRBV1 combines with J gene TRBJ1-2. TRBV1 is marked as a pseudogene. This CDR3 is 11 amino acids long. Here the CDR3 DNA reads TGCACCAGCCGGCGGCCCTATGGCTACACCTTC. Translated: CTSRRPYGYTF.

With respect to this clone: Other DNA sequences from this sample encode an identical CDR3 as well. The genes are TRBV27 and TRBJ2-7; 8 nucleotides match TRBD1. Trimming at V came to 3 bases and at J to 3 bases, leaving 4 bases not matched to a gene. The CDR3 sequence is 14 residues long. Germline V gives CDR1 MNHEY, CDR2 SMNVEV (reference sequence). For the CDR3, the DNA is TGTGCCAGCAGTTTGTCGGGACAGGACTACGAGCAGTACTTC. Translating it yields CASSLSGQDYEQYF.